These 27 T cell receptor beta chains were sequenced from one sample in a study of T cell changes during pregnancy in multiple sclerosis. Some clones are missing from TCRdb's copy, which holds only in-frame ones; the method was immunoSEQ multiplex PCR. The sample has roughly 100,000 clones; around 90% are singletons. The specimen comprised peripheral blood, sampled after pregnancy. The receptors come from a female donor with multiple sclerosis, enrolled in a pregnancy study.

V gene TRBV7-3 combines with J gene TRBJ2-5; D uncertain. The CDR3 is 12 residues long. V lost 4 bases and J lost 5, with 8 bases in between. Germline loops: CDR1 SGHTA, CDR2 FQGTGA. The CDR3 protein is CASSYNGETQYF. CDR3 nucleotides: TGTGCCAGCAGCTACAACGGGGAGACCCAGTACTTC.

The chain joins TRBV19 to TRBJ1-3; D remains unclear. Trimming left V 6 bases short and J 5 bases short, with 26 bases between. In germline, CDR1 is LNHDA, CDR2 SQIVND (reference sequence). This CDR3 contains 18 residues. CDR3 coding DNA: TGTGCCAGTAGACTGCTTGGTAGGACTCTCTCAGGACGAAACACCATATATTTT. This sequence encodes CASRLLGRTLSGRNTIYF.

The V and J genes are TRBV28 and TRBJ2-1; 14 bases are a match to TRBD2. V lost 2 bases, J lost 5 bases, and 2 bases stayed unmatched. The germline gives CDR1 MDHEN, CDR2 SYDVKM. The CDR3 extends over 16 amino acids. The CDR3 coding sequence is TGTGCCAGCAGTTTAAGGGGACTAGCGGGAGACAATGAGCAGTTCTTC. Translated: CASSLRGLAGDNEQFF.

This chain uses TRBV19 with TRBJ1-5; no reliable D call. CDR1 is LNHDA, CDR2 SQIVND, per germline (reference sequence). V lost 5 bases and J 7 bases, leaving 18 bases between the germline ends. This CDR3 is built from 15 residues. CDR3 nucleotides: TGTGCCAGTAGTGAGACGGGTGAGACCCGCCAGCCCCAGCATTTT. It translates to CASSETGETRQPQHF.

This chain links TRBV5-4 with TRBJ2-1, with D maybe TRBD1 (5 bases). CDR3 length equals 14 residues. The germline CDR1 and CDR2 sequences are SGHNT and YYREEE (reference sequence). The ends were cut back, 0 bases at V and 9 bases at J, with 13 bases in the middle. CDR3 bases: TGTGCCAGCAGCTTGGCCGAAGGGGCTCGTGAGCAGTTCTTC. This sequence encodes CASSLAEGAREQFF.

The chain has TRBV5-6 and TRBJ2-3, with D perhaps matching TRBD2 (6 bases). Germline V lookup: CDR1 SGHDT, CDR2 YYEEEE. The CDR3 runs to 18 residues. V lost 2 bases to trimming and J lost 2 bases, with 21 bases between them. CDR3 in DNA: TGTGCCAGCAGCTTCCGATGGCGGGGCGGGGCCTCCACAGATACGCAGTATTTT. This codes for CASSFRWRGGASTDTQYF.

V and J are TRBV18 and TRBJ1-2, with a tentative D call TRBD1 (6 bases). The germline CDR1 and CDR2 sequences are KGHSH and LQKENI. V was trimmed by 6 bases and J by 3 bases, leaving 17 bases between them. CDR3 length equals 15 residues. The chain's CDR3 is CASSSFTWTDYGYTF. In DNA, the CDR3 is TGTGCCAGCTCCTCATTCACCTGGACAGACTATGGCTACACCTTC.

The V call is TRBV19, the J call TRBJ2-1; 11 bases map to TRBD2. CDR1 LNHDA and CDR2 SQIVND come from the germline V gene (reference sequence). After removal of 5 bases from V and 9 bases from J, the junction contained 9 bases not matched to a gene. CDR3 length: 15 residues. CDR3 in amino acids: CASSPKLAGDGEQFF. The CDR3 nucleotides read TGTGCCAGTAGTCCGAAACTAGCGGGAGATGGTGAGCAGTTCTTC.

The CDR3 region is CASSPGYTEAFF. The CDR3 DNA follows: TGCGCCAGCAGCCCAGGGTACACTGAAGCTTTCTTT. V gene TRBV5-1 combines with J gene TRBJ1-1, with D maybe TRBD1 (5 bases). Trimming removed 4 bases at V and 3 bases at J, with 7 bases between. The germline CDR1 and CDR2 sequences are SGHRS and YFSETQ. The CDR3 is made up of 12 amino acids.

J is TRBJ2-1 and V is TRBV7-2, with TRBD2 matching 9 bases. V trimming: 8 bases; J trimming: 15 bases; junction bases outside the gene matches: 20. CDR1 is SGHTA and CDR2 is FQGNSA in the germline V gene. The CDR3 runs to 15 residues. The CDR3 DNA follows: TGTGCCAGCGGCAGGGGCGGGTATAGCGGGAGTATTGGGTTCTTC. As protein: CASGRGGYSGSIGFF.

The chain couples TRBV30 to TRBJ2-7; 7 bases agree with TRBD2. From germline, CDR1 is GTSNPN and CDR2 SVGIG (reference sequence). The J segment lost 2 bases and the V segment lost 0 bases, leaving 10 bases of the junction unmatched. There are 16 residues in the CDR3. CDR3 protein: CAWSVRGRGIPYEQYF. CDR3 nucleotide sequence: TGTGCCTGGAGTGTACGTGGGCGGGGGATACCCTACGAGCAGTACTTC.

The chain is built from TRBV2 and TRBJ2-7, with TRBD1 matching over 10 bases. V shed 6 bases and J 6 bases; nucleotides not matched to a gene: 8. CDR3 length equals 14 residues. The germline V gene has CDR1 SNHLY and CDR2 FYNNEI. For the CDR3, the DNA is TGTGCCAGCAGGGGGACAGGGGTCTTCGGCGAGCAGTACTTC. Amino acid sequence: CASRGTGVFGEQYF.

The chain joins TRBV30 to TRBJ2-2; 7 positions match TRBD1. Germline CDR1 and CDR2: GTSNPN and SVGIG (reference sequence). Trimming at V came to 2 bases and at J to 6 bases, leaving 3 bases not matched to a gene. The CDR3 totals 13 residues. The CDR3 DNA sequence: TGTGCCTGGAGTCCAGGGGGTCCCGGGGAGCTGTTTTTT. Protein: CAWSPGGPGELFF.

V is TRBV29-1 and J is TRBJ2-1; D ambiguous. Deletions cut 4 bases from V and 9 bases from J, with 19 bases between. Per the germline V gene, CDR1 is SQVTM and CDR2 is ANQGSEA. CDR3 size: 14 residues. The CDR3 DNA reads as TGCAGCGTTGTGGCCCTGGCCGGCAGAGGTGAGCAGTTCTTC. It is translated as CSVVALAGRGEQFF.

The chain joins TRBV27 to TRBJ2-1; D may be TRBD1 (6 bases). This CDR3 has 16 amino acids. From germline, CDR1 is MNHEY and CDR2 SMNVEV (reference sequence). Trimming pared 2 bases from V and 3 bases from J, leaving 14 bases between. The CDR3 coding sequence is TGTGCCAGCAGTTTAGGGCAGGGGCCTCACTACAATGAGCAGTTCTTC. This sequence encodes CASSLGQGPHYNEQFF.

This chain connects TRBV6-1 to TRBJ2-1, with 8 nucleotides matching TRBD2. This CDR3 is 14 amino acids long. From germline, CDR1 is MNHNS and CDR2 SASEGT. The V gene end was trimmed by 7 bases and the J gene end by 2 bases; junction bases not matched to a gene: 4. The CDR3 here is CASISSGPYNEQFF. For the CDR3, the DNA is TGTGCCAGCATCTCTAGCGGGCCCTACAATGAGCAGTTCTTC.

Comment on this clone: Mismatch with germline at one junction end may stem from a read error. The sample carries other DNA sequences with the same CDR3. The V and J genes are TRBV25-1 and TRBJ1-5; perhaps TRBD1 as D (6 bases). The germline CDR1 and CDR2 sequences are MGHDK and SYGVNS. The CDR3 contains 14 residues. The DNA for the CDR3 is TGTGCCAGTAGTGATCCCACTCCTCCTGGACAGTTCTGTTGG. Translating gives CASSDPTPPGQFCW.

The chain couples TRBV13 to TRBJ2-3; the D gene is possibly TRBD2 (6 bases). The germline V gene encodes CDR1 PRHDT and CDR2 FYEKMQ (reference sequence). V dropped 6 bases and J dropped 4 bases, with 17 bases sitting between them. This CDR3 is built from 15 residues. The CDR3 loop reads CASRRRGAPPDTQYF. The DNA for the CDR3 is TGTGCCAGCAGAAGGAGGGGAGCTCCCCCAGATACGCAGTATTTT.

V and J are TRBV5-1 and TRBJ1-1; D is unclear. CDR1 SGHRS and CDR2 YFSETQ come from the germline V gene. Trimming cost V 3 bases and J 7 bases, with 16 bases left between them. The CDR3 is 14 amino acids. Here the CDR3 DNA reads TGCGCCAGCAGCTGGAAAGATCGAGGGAGTGAAGCTTTCTTT. This sequence encodes CASSWKDRGSEAFF. The full variable domain, rest sourced from reference TRBV5-1 and TRBJ1-1, is KAGVTQTPRYLIKTRGQQVTLSCSPISGHRSVSWYQQTPGQGLQFLFEYFSETQRNKGNFPGRFSGRQFSNSRSEMNVSTLELGDSALYLCASSWKDRGSEAFFGQGTRLTVV.

The CDR3 nucleotides read TGTGCCAGCAGCCTGGGAGCCCCGGCCTTGGGTGGCTACACCTTC. As protein: CASSLGAPALGGYTF. The gene calls are TRBV27 and TRBJ1-2; D is unclear. The CDR3 covers 15 residues. Germline V CDR1 and CDR2: MNHEY, SMNVEV (reference sequence). With 6 bases removed from V and 7 bases from J, the gap between germline ends came to 21 bases.

The chain combines TRBV5-6 with TRBJ2-7, with 7 bases lining up with TRBD1. Trimming at V came to 4 bases and at J to 4 bases, leaving 11 bases not matched to a gene. The CDR3 is 15 residues long. Germline-derived CDR1 and CDR2 are SGHDT and YYEEEE. DNA of the CDR3: TGTGCCAGCAGCGTTGACAGGGAGAGACGTTACGAGCAGTACTTC. As protein: CASSVDRERRYEQYF.

The chain couples TRBV18 to TRBJ1-4, with TRBD1 as a possible D gene (5 bases). V was pared by 2 bases and J by 7 bases, with 17 bases between. The germline CDR1 and CDR2 sequences are KGHSH and LQKENI. The CDR3 spans 16 residues. The CDR3 DNA reads TGTGCCAGCTCACCAGTCCCCTTACAGGACGTTGAAAAACTGTTTTTT. This sequence encodes CASSPVPLQDVEKLFF.

The rearrangement links TRBV30 to TRBJ1-6; 8 bases map to TRBD1. CDR1 and CDR2 from the germline V gene are GTSNPN and SVGIG (reference sequence). This CDR3 is built from 16 residues. The V gene end was trimmed by 3 bases and the J gene end by 2 bases; junction bases not matched to a gene: 6. CDR3 nucleotides: TGTGCCTGGAGGGACAGGGCCCCAACCTATAATTCACCCCTCCACTTT. Amino acids: CAWRDRAPTYNSPLHF.

This clone was picked up one time. The chain carries TRBV27 and TRBJ2-7; TRBD2 agrees at 7 bases. Germline V gives CDR1 MNHEY, CDR2 SMNVEV (reference sequence). The CDR3 length is 14 residues. Trimming at V came to 5 bases and at J to 6 bases, leaving 10 bases not matched to a gene. The CDR3 DNA reads as TGTGCCAGCAGTCCGGTAGGTTTAGCGGGCGAGCAGTACTTC. It translates to CASSPVGLAGEQYF.

The CDR3 bases are TGCGCCAGCAGCCAAGAGATGGCAGGGACCATATATTTT. It codes for CASSQEMAGTIYF. The V gene is TRBV4-1, the J gene TRBJ1-3; TRBD1 might be the D (5 bases). This CDR3 has 13 amino acids. Trimming stripped 0 bases from V and 10 bases from J, with 10 bases between. Germline V gives CDR1 MGHRA, CDR2 YSYEKL.

This rearrangement joins TRBV6-1 to TRBJ2-7; D is unclear. CDR3 size: 13 residues. V shed 4 bases and J shed 1 base, with 8 bases lying between them. The germline gives CDR1 MNHNS, CDR2 SASEGT. DNA for the CDR3: TGTGCCAGCAGTGTTTCAGGATCCTACGAGCAGTACTTC. It is translated as CASSVSGSYEQYF.

V and J are TRBV4-1 and TRBJ1-5; unclear D gene. The CDR3 is made up of 16 amino acids. V lost 1 base and J 3 bases, leaving 13 bases between the germline ends. Germline V gene data show CDR1 as MGHRA and CDR2 as YSYEKL. The CDR3 DNA sequence: TGCGCCAGCAGCCAAGCAGGTATCACTCTCAATCAGCCCCAGCATTTT. It specifies CASSQAGITLNQPQHF.